This T cell receptor beta chain was obtained from a study of control samples from healthy donors and cancer patients. TCRdb keeps only in-frame clones here, not all; method: immunoSEQ multiplex PCR. The sample contains about 54,000 clones, approximately 96% of which appear only once. J was trimmed by 6 bases and V by 1 base; bases with no gene match: 6. From germline, CDR1 is LGHDT and CDR2 YNNKEL (reference sequence). The CDR3 runs to 15 residues. Sequencing input: blood. The TCR was taken from a woman in her twenties or thirties in good health. V usage is TRBV3-1 (or the pseudogene TRBV3-2) and J usage is TRBJ2-1; TRBD2 agrees at 7 bases. CDR3 in amino acids: CASSQAGGRANEQFF. CDR3 sequence (DNA): TGTGCCAGCAGCCAAGCTGGTGGGAGGGCCAATGAGCAGTTCTTC.